The clone carrying this T cell receptor (beta chain) was detected ten times or more. Amplified regions were TCR beta CDR3 sequences from RNA transcripts. TCR CDR3 underwent first-round RT-PCR with the HTBI primer set. Via MiXCR, TCRdb re-called the multiplex PCR reads, giving one row per CDR3 protein. The sample has about 210,000 distinct CDR3 sequences; over 15% are singletons. This entry belongs to a study of T cells in Graves' hyperthyroidism and ophthalmopathy. This CDR3 has 18 residues. Germline V gene data show CDR1 as DFQATT and CDR2 as SNEGSKA (reference sequence). Trimming removed 2 bases from V and 2 bases from J; junction bases left unmatched: 12.

This clonotype was obtained from a middle-aged man with Graves' hyperthyroidism. Sequenced: blood. The V gene is TRBV20-1, the J gene TRBJ2-7; 13 bases agree with TRBD2. The CDR3 sequence is CSARQPGLAGIGAYEQYF. The CDR3 DNA reads TGCAGTGCTAGACAACCGGGACTAGCGGGAATCGGGGCCTACGAGCAGTACTTC.